The T cell receptor (beta chain) described here comes from a study of OX40 agonist ivuxolimab in advanced cancers. The wider study: The treatment was a fully human IgG2 OX40 agonist, ivuxolimab. One patient with hepatocellular carcinoma and two with cutaneous melanoma, three in all, had partial responses.

Repertoires were generated with immunoSEQ multiplex PCR, while TCRdb's copy carries only in-frame clones and drops some. Of about 45,000 clones listed, 75% to 85% are singletons. Study findings and constraints: In general, CD8+ T cells held more expanded clones than CD4+ did, on average.

This clone has only one observation. Antigen specificity is unknown. Germline lookup yields CDR1 MNHEY and CDR2 SVGAGI. V was cut by 2 bases and J by 3 bases, with 12 bases left in between. The length of the CDR3 is 15 residues. Material: CD4+ or CD8+ T cells sorted from blood, obtained in a trial of the OX40 agonist ivuxolimab. The sequence came from an adult with an advanced solid tumor such as melanoma, head and neck, liver or kidney cancer. This chain uses TRBV6-5 with TRBJ2-3, with D possibly called TRBD1 or TRBD2 (5 bases each). The CDR3, as DNA: TGTGCCAGCAGTTACGGGGGAGCGGATACAGATACGCAGTATTTT. It yields the protein CASSYGGADTDTQYF.